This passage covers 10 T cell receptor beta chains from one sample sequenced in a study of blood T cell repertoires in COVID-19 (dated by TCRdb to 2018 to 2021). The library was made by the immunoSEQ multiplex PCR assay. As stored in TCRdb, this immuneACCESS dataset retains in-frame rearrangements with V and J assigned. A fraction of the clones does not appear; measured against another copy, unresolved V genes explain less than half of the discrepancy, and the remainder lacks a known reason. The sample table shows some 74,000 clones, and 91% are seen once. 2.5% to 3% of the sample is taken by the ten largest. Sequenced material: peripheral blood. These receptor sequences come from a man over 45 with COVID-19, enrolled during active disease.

In DNA, the CDR3 is TGTGCCAGCCAGGGGGCAGGCGTGAACACAGATACGCAGTATTTT. Amino acid sequence: CASQGAGVNTDTQYF. The chain employs TRBV28 and TRBJ2-3, with 8 bases aligning to TRBD1. This CDR3 has 15 residues. Germline lookup yields CDR1 MDHEN and CDR2 SYDVKM. J lost 2 bases, V lost 8 bases, and 9 bases had no gene match.

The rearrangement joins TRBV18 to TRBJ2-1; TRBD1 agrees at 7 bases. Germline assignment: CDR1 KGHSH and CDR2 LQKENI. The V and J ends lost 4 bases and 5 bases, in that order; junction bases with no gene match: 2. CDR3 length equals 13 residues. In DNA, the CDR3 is TGTGCCAGCTCACTTGACAGGGACAATGAGCAGTTCTTC. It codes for CASSLDRDNEQFF.

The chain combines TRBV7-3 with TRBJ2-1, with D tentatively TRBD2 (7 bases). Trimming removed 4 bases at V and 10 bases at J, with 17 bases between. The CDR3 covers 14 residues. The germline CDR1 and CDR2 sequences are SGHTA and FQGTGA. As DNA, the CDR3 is TGTGCCAGCAGCTCCGTCCGGGGGGCGCGGGAGCAGTTCTTC. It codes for CASSSVRGAREQFF.

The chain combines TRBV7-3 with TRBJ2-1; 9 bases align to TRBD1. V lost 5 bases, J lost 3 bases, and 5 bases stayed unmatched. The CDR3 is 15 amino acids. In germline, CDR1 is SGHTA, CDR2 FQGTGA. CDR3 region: CASSKTGGYYNEQFF. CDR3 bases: TGTGCCAGCAGCAAAACAGGGGGCTACTACAATGAGCAGTTCTTC.

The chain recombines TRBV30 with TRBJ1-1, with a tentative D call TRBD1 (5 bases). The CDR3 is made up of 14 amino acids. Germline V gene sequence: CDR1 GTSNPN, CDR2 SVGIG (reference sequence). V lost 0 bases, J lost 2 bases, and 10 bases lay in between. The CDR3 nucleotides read TGTGCCTGGAGTGTAAGGGGATCCAACACTGAAGCTTTCTTT. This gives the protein CAWSVRGSNTEAFF. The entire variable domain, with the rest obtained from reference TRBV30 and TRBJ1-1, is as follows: SQTIHQWPATLVQPVGSPLSLECTVEGTSNPNLYWYRQAAGRGLQLLFYSVGIGQISSEVPQNLSASRPQDRQFILSSKKLLLSDSGFYLCAWSVRGSNTEAFFGQGTRLTVV.

In nucleotides, the CDR3 is TGTGCCAGCCCAGCGGGAGCGGGGGAGCAGTACGTC. It is translated as CASPAGAGEQYV. The chain combines TRBV21-1 with TRBJ2-7; TRBD2, as called in the table, went unchecked against the DNA. TRBV21-1 is a pseudogene segment. The CDR3 runs to 12 residues.

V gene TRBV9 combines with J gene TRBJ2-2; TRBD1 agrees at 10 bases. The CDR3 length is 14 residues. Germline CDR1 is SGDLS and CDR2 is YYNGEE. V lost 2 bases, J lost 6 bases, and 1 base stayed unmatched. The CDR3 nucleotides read TGTGCCAGCAGCGTTGGACAGGGGGCCGGGGAGCTGTTTTTT. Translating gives CASSVGQGAGELFF.

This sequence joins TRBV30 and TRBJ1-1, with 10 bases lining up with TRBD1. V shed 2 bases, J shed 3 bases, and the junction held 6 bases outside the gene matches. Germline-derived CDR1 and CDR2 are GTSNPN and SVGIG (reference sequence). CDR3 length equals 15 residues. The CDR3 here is CAWSTRTGGHTEAFF. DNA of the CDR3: TGTGCCTGGAGTACTCGGACAGGGGGTCACACTGAAGCTTTCTTT.

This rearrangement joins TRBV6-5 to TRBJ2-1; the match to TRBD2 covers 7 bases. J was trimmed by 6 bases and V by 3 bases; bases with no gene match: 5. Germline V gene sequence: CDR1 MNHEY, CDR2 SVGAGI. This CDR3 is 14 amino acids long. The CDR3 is CASSYAGERNEQFF. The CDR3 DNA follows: TGTGCCAGCAGTTATGCGGGAGAACGCAATGAGCAGTTCTTC.

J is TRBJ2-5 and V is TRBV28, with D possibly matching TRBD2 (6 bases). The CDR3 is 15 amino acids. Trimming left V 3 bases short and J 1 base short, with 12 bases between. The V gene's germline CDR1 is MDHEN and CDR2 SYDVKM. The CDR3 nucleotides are TGTGCCAGCAGTTTGTTCGGGGGAGGCCAAGAGACCCAGTACTTC. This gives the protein CASSLFGGGQETQYF.